The 27 T cell receptor beta chains below come from one sample, sequenced in a study of blood T cell dynamics during melanoma immunotherapy. Assay used: immunoSEQ multiplex PCR; TCRdb lists only in-frame clones, some missing. The sample lists roughly 23,000 clones; 85% to 90% were seen once. As to time point: pre-treatment baseline. The specimen comprised blood, sampled from a patient treated with checkpoint blockade. The receptors were gathered from a human donor with melanoma.

This chain joins TRBV5-1 and TRBJ1-1; a weak D match, TRBD1 (5 bases). This CDR3 region has 13 residues. Trimming stripped 4 bases from V and 8 bases from J, with 15 bases between. Germline lookup yields CDR1 SGHRS and CDR2 YFSETQ. The CDR3 sequence is CASSPGGREEAFF. In nucleotides, the CDR3 is TGCGCCAGCAGCCCTGGCGGCAGGGAAGAAGCTTTCTTT.

For the CDR3, the DNA is TGTGCCAGTAGTATAGGGCAGCTTAACACTGAAGCTTTCTTT. The encoded protein is CASSIGQLNTEAFF. This sequence joins TRBV19 and TRBJ1-1; no definite D call. The CDR3 runs to 14 residues. Germline values: CDR1 LNHDA, CDR2 SQIVND (reference sequence). Trimming took 1 base from V and 2 from J, leaving 8 bases between them.

This chain joins TRBV13 and TRBJ2-7, with D possibly being TRBD1 (8 bases). The length of the CDR3 is 16 residues. Per the germline V gene, CDR1 is PRHDT and CDR2 is FYEKMQ (reference sequence). The germline V and J ends were trimmed by 4 bases and 4 bases, with 20 bases remaining between them. The CDR3 region has the DNA TGTGCCAGCAGCTCATACGGGGGGACAGGAGTGTACGAGCAGTACTTC. Translating it yields CASSSYGGTGVYEQYF.

The chain combines TRBV5-1 with TRBJ1-4, with a possible D match to TRBD1 (5 bases). Trimming cost V 3 bases and J 6 bases, with 9 bases left between them. Germline V lookup: CDR1 SGHRS, CDR2 YFSETQ. CDR3 length: 13 amino acids. In DNA, the CDR3 is TGCGCCAGCAGCTCGGGACGAGATGAAAAACTGTTTTTT. Protein sequence: CASSSGRDEKLFF.

V and J are TRBV6-6 and TRBJ1-2, with a weak D call TRBD1 (6 bases). V was clipped by 5 bases and J by 6 bases, with 10 bases between them. Per the germline V gene, CDR1 is MNHNY and CDR2 is SVGAGI (reference sequence). The CDR3 totals 12 residues. The CDR3: CASSRTGHGYTF. The CDR3 nucleotides are TGTGCCAGCAGTCGTACAGGGCATGGCTACACCTTC.

The chain has TRBV11-3 and TRBJ2-7; D is possibly TRBD2 (6 bases). Trimming took 0 bases from V and 2 from J, leaving 11 bases between them. Germline CDR1 reads SGHNT; CDR2 reads YENEEA. This CDR3 region has 15 residues. CDR3 in amino acids: CASSLEGGVTYEQYF. CDR3 in DNA: TGTGCCAGCAGCTTAGAGGGCGGGGTCACCTACGAGCAGTACTTC.

The V call is TRBV14, the J call TRBJ2-3; D gene ambiguous. Trimming left V 0 bases short and J 4 bases short, with 17 bases between. This CDR3 spans 17 amino acids. Germline assignment: CDR1 SGHDN and CDR2 FVKESK. The DNA for the CDR3 is TGTGCCAGCAGCCAAGATCAATTGGGCTTTATCGCAGATACGCAGTATTTT. Its translation: CASSQDQLGFIADTQYF.

The rearrangement joins TRBV19 to TRBJ2-5; TRBD2 matches 8 bases. V lost 7 bases to trimming and J lost 4 bases; unmatched junction nucleotides: 11. Germline values: CDR1 LNHDA, CDR2 SQIVND (reference sequence). There are 15 residues in the CDR3. CDR3 sequence reads: CASMTPSAGGETQYF. The CDR3 region has the DNA TGTGCCAGTATGACCCCGTCTGCGGGGGGAGAGACCCAGTACTTC.

This clone came up a few times. The V and J genes are TRBV5-6 and TRBJ1-5, with TRBD1 identical over 7 bases. Germline loops: CDR1 SGHDT, CDR2 YYEEEE. Germline trimming cut 4 bases from V and 2 bases from J; bases unmatched to any gene: 3. The CDR3 is 14 residues long. This CDR3 is CASSADRGNQPQHF. CDR3 bases: TGTGCCAGCAGCGCCGACAGGGGCAATCAGCCCCAGCATTTT.

The chain has TRBV7-9 and TRBJ1-1; tentatively, D is TRBD1 (5 bases). The V end was cut by 5 bases, the J end by 6 bases, with 10 bases between. The germline V gene has CDR1 SEHNR and CDR2 FQNEAQ (reference sequence). The CDR3 runs 12 residues. CDR3 protein: CASSPRVAEAFF. In DNA, the CDR3 is TGTGCCAGCAGCCCCAGGGTGGCTGAAGCTTTCTTT.

The V call is TRBV19, the J call TRBJ2-2; no definite D call. V was cut by 1 base and J by 5 bases, with 2 bases left in between. The germline CDR1 and CDR2 sequences are LNHDA and SQIVND (reference sequence). The CDR3 consists of 12 residues. This chain's CDR3 is CASSIGTGELFF. The CDR3, as DNA: TGTGCCAGTAGTATAGGAACCGGGGAGCTGTTTTTT.

This chain uses TRBV6-6 with TRBJ1-1; no clear D. Germline loops: CDR1 MNHNY, CDR2 SVGAGI (reference sequence). The CDR3 is 15 residues long. V lost 6 bases and J 0 bases, leaving 14 bases between the germline ends. The CDR3 sequence: CASSPPRGVNTEAFF. The CDR3 coding sequence is TGTGCCAGCAGCCCTCCCCGGGGAGTGAACACTGAAGCTTTCTTT.

This chain links TRBV15 with TRBJ2-7, with 11 bases that match TRBD1. The ends lost 3 bases at V and 3 bases at J; junction bases unmatched: 1. The CDR3 covers 14 residues. Per germline, CDR1 LNHNV and CDR2 YYDKDF (reference sequence). CDR3 in DNA: TGTGCCACCAGCAGGGACAGGGGGCTCTACGAGCAGTACTTC. Its protein is CATSRDRGLYEQYF.

The chain joins TRBV5-1 to TRBJ1-2; no clear D gene. CDR1 SGHRS and CDR2 YFSETQ come from the germline V gene. The CDR3 contains 12 residues. V was pared by 0 bases and J by 6 bases, with 6 bases between. The CDR3, as DNA: TGCGCCAGCAGCTTGGGGGCGAATGGCTACACCTTC. Translating gives CASSLGANGYTF.

J is TRBJ1-3 and V is TRBV19; a possible D gene is TRBD1 (6 bases). The CDR3 covers 15 residues. The germline CDR1 and CDR2 sequences are LNHDA and SQIVND (reference sequence). Trimming removed 1 base at V and 2 bases at J, with 9 bases between. The DNA of the CDR3 is TGTGCCAGTAGTATAGGTGGGGGCCCTGGAAACACCATATATTTT. As protein: CASSIGGGPGNTIYF.

The rearrangement uses TRBV18 and TRBJ2-1; 12 positions match TRBD2. V lost 3 bases and J lost 4; bases outside the gene matches: 7. Germline V gene sequence: CDR1 KGHSH, CDR2 LQKENI. The CDR3 is 17 amino acids. The CDR3 DNA reads as TGTGCCAGCTCACCTAGGACTAGCGGGACTGGGTACAATGAGCAGTTCTTC. Protein product: CASSPRTSGTGYNEQFF.

The V and J genes are TRBV9 and TRBJ2-7; no clear D. Trimming shortened V by 4 bases and J by 0 bases, and 11 bases separated the two germline ends. The germline V gene encodes CDR1 SGDLS and CDR2 YYNGEE. CDR3 size: 14 residues. This CDR3 is CASSPRPGSYEQYF. CDR3 in DNA: TGTGCCAGCAGCCCACGTCCGGGCTCCTACGAGCAGTACTTC.

The rearrangement joins TRBV11-3 to TRBJ2-1; TRBD2 aligns across 10 bases. CDR1 and CDR2 from the germline V gene are SGHNT and YENEEA. This CDR3 is 15 amino acids long. V lost 3 bases to trimming and J lost 9 bases; unmatched junction nucleotides: 8. The CDR3 bases are TGTGCCAGCAGCTTCGAGCGGGAGGGCCGGAGTGAGCAGTTCTTC. Amino acid sequence: CASSFEREGRSEQFF.

V usage is TRBV19 and J usage is TRBJ2-1; 8 nucleotides agree with TRBD2. The V gene end was trimmed by 4 bases and the J gene end by 6 bases; junction bases not matched to a gene: 11. The length of the CDR3 is 16 residues. The germline V gene has CDR1 LNHDA and CDR2 SQIVND (reference sequence). CDR3 DNA sequence: TGTGCCAGTAGTAAACGATCAACTAGCGGTACCAATGAGCAGTTCTTC. Its translation is CASSKRSTSGTNEQFF.

The V call is TRBV5-1, the J call TRBJ1-1; D possibly corresponds to TRBD1 (6 bases). Deletions cut 0 bases from V and 0 bases from J, with 9 bases between. The CDR3 runs to 15 residues. The germline V gene has CDR1 SGHRS and CDR2 YFSETQ. The CDR3 nucleotides read TGCGCCAGCAGCTTGGATGCAGGGGTGAACACTGAAGCTTTCTTT. Its translation is CASSLDAGVNTEAFF.

The J gene is TRBJ2-7, the V gene TRBV7-2; TRBD2 matches at 9 bases. In germline, CDR1 is SGHTA, CDR2 FQGNSA. V trimming: 5 bases; J trimming: 4 bases; junction bases outside the gene matches: 12. The CDR3 runs 16 residues. CDR3 DNA sequence: TGTGCCAGCAGCGCACAAGGCGGGGGGGCGGGTTACGAGCAGTACTTC. This codes for CASSAQGGGAGYEQYF.

This clone was observed a handful of times. This chain joins TRBV2 and TRBJ2-7; 9 nucleotides agree with TRBD2. V lost 0 bases and J lost 1; bases outside the gene matches: 7. CDR3 length equals 17 residues. Germline assignment: CDR1 SNHLY and CDR2 FYNNEI. The CDR3 DNA sequence: TGTGCCAGCAGTGAAGCGCTTCTGACTAGCGGTTCCTACGAGCAGTACTTC. Its protein is CASSEALLTSGSYEQYF.

The chain is built from TRBV5-4 and TRBJ1-2, with 8 bases aligning to TRBD1. This CDR3 has 17 amino acids. Germline loops: CDR1 SGHNT, CDR2 YYREEE (reference sequence). V gave up 2 bases and J gave up 5 bases; unmatched junction bases: 14. The CDR3 spells CASSFHQGAAGGYGYTF. The DNA for the CDR3 is TGTGCCAGCAGCTTTCATCAGGGGGCGGCCGGTGGTTATGGCTACACCTTC.

The V call is TRBV6-6, the J call TRBJ1-2; D unresolved. In germline, CDR1 is MNHNY, CDR2 SVGAGI (reference sequence). V was pared by 7 bases and J by 0 bases, with 15 bases between. The CDR3 spans 15 residues. The CDR3 spells CASTPSLDPNYGYTF. CDR3 DNA sequence: TGTGCCAGCACTCCCTCCTTAGACCCTAACTATGGCTACACCTTC.

V gene TRBV11-2 combines with J gene TRBJ1-2; a possible D gene is TRBD1 (6 bases). CDR1 and CDR2 (germline): SGHAT, FQNNGV. The CDR3 extends over 14 amino acids. Trimming stripped 5 bases from V and 7 bases from J, with 17 bases between. The CDR3 protein is CASSEGWGASGYTF. In nucleotides, the CDR3 is TGTGCCAGCAGCGAGGGATGGGGGGCGAGTGGCTACACCTTC. Full variable domain (missing parts from reference TRBV11-2 and TRBJ1-2): EAGVAQSPRYKIIEKRQSVAFWCNPISGHATLYWYQQILGQGPKLLIQFQNNGVVDDSQLPKDRFSAERLKGVDSTLKIQPAKLEDSAVYLCASSEGWGASGYTFGSGTRLTVV.

The rearrangement uses TRBV4-1 and TRBJ1-5, with a tentative D call TRBD1 (6 bases). Germline CDR1 MGHRA, CDR2 YSYEKL. Trimming removed 3 bases at V and 4 bases at J, with 16 bases between. The CDR3 loop spans 16 amino acids. CDR3 bases: TGCGCCAGCAGCCAGGGGGGGGGCAGGGTGAATCAGCCCCAGCATTTT. This codes for CASSQGGGRVNQPQHF.

Only one count was recorded for this clone. The rearrangement joins TRBV5-4 to TRBJ2-2; D is ambiguous. This CDR3 has 15 residues. Germline V CDR1 and CDR2: SGHNT, YYREEE (reference sequence). The germline V and J ends were trimmed by 0 bases and 5 bases, with 11 bases remaining between them. CDR3 sequence reads: CASSLGGVTTGELFF. The CDR3 region has the DNA TGTGCCAGCAGCTTGGGAGGTGTTACGACCGGGGAGCTGTTTTTT.